The clone carrying this TCR beta chain was seen a handful of times. The data belong to a study of blood T cell repertoires in COVID-19. Per germline, CDR1 MGHDK and CDR2 SYGVNS. Trimming left V 4 bases short and J 0 bases short, with 9 bases between. The CDR3 extends over 15 amino acids. Profiled with immunoSEQ multiplex PCR; TCRdb holds only in-frame clones, not every one. This sample yields 150,000 to 200,000 clones, of which 80% are seen a single time; 6% belongs to the top ten. V gene TRBV25-1 combines with J gene TRBJ1-4; D is unresolved. The TCR was taken from a man in his forties or fifties who had recovered from COVID-19. The sequenced sample was PBMCs or T cells enriched from blood (not recorded which). The CDR3 DNA sequence: TGTGCCAGCAGTGGACACGCTTCAACTAATGAAAAACTGTTTTTT. Protein: CASSGHASTNEKLFF.